This T cell receptor beta chain was retrieved from a study of T cell changes during pregnancy in multiple sclerosis. CDR3 length: 12 residues. The ends lost 8 bases at V and 5 bases at J; junction bases unmatched: 6. CDR1 is GTSNPN, CDR2 SVGIG, per germline (reference sequence). Here immunoSEQ multiplex PCR was the method, and the copy in TCRdb shows in-frame clones only, minus some. The data show about 39,000 clones, about 90% seen once. The sequence came from a female donor with multiple sclerosis, enrolled in a pregnancy study. Material: CD8+ T cells from peripheral blood mononuclear cells, obtained before pregnancy. The chain links TRBV30 to TRBJ1-1; 9 bases line up with TRBD1. CDR3 DNA sequence: TGTGCCGGGACAGGGAAGGAGACTGAAGCTTTCTTT. The encoded protein is CAGTGKETEAFF. Full variable domain (rest looked up from reference TRBV30 and TRBJ1-1): SQTIHQWPATLVQPVGSPLSLECTVEGTSNPNLYWYRQAAGRGLQLLFYSVGIGQISSEVPQNLSASRPQDRQFILSSKKLLLSDSGFYLCAGTGKETEAFFGQGTRLTVV.